The entry below describes one T cell receptor beta chain. Its antigen is not known. This entry is derived from a study of cytomegalovirus exposure and HLA in healthy donors. The PCR made use of 60 Vbeta and 13 Jbeta primers. The protocol was immunoSEQ multiplex PCR, while the TCRdb copy is restricted to in-frame clones and leaves out a portion. The sample carries approximately 110,000 clones, 79% recorded once. Study-wide findings and caveats: It was 160 or so TCR beta chains that were listed as cytomegalovirus-associated. The majority of CMV-associated TCR beta chains were reported as apparently HLA-restricted in a later analysis.

J lost 2 bases, V lost 0 bases, and 6 bases had no gene match. Germline-derived CDR1 and CDR2 are ENHRY and SYGVKD. This CDR3 is built from 17 residues. The V gene is TRBV10-3, the J gene TRBJ2-1, with 8 bases identical to TRBD2. The TCR sequence derives from a woman aged 18-29 years in good health and CMV-seropositive. Sequencing was done on a sample of PBMCs. CDR3 region: CAISESVTSGTYNEQFF. The CDR3 bases are TGTGCCATCAGTGAGTCGGTCACTAGCGGCACCTACAATGAGCAGTTCTTC.